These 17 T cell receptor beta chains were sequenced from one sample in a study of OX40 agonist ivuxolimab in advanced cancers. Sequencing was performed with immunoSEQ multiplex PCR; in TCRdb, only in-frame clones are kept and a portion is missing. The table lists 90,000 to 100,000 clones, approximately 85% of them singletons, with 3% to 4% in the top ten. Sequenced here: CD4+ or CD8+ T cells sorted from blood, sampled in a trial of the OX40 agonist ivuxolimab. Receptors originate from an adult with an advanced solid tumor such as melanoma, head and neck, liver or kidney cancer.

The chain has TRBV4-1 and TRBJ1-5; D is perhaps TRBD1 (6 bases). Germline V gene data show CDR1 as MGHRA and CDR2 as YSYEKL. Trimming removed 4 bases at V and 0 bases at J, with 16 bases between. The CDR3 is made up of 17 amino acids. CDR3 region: CASSLRGSGYSNQPQHF. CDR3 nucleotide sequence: TGCGCCAGCAGCCTAAGGGGGTCAGGGTATAGCAATCAGCCCCAGCATTTT.

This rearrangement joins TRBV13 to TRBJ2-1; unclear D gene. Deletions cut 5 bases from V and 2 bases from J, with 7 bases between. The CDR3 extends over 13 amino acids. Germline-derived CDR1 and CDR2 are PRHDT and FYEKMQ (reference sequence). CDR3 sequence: CASSLPAYNEQFF. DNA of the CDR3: TGTGCCAGCAGCCTCCCTGCCTACAATGAGCAGTTCTTC.

The CDR3 reads CASSEWGPTGYEQYF. DNA of the CDR3: TGTGCCAGCAGCGAATGGGGACCCACTGGCTACGAGCAGTACTTC. The chain uses TRBV11-3 and TRBJ2-7; perhaps D is TRBD1 or TRBD2 (5 bases each). Germline V CDR1 and CDR2: SGHNT, YENEEA. Trimming removed 5 bases at V and 3 bases at J, with 17 bases between. The CDR3 extends over 15 amino acids.

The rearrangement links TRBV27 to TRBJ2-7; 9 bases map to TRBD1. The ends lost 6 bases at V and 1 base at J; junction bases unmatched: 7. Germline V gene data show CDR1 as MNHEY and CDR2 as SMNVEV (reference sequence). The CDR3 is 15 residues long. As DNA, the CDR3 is TGTGCCAGCAGAGCCAGGGACAGGGTTTCCTACGAGCAGTACTTC. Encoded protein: CASRARDRVSYEQYF.

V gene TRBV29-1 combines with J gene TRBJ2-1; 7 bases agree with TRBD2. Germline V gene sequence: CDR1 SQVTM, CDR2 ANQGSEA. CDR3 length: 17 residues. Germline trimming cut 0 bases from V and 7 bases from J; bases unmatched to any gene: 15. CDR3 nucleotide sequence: TGCAGCGTTGAAGACCCCCTGGGCGGGAGTATGAAAAATGAGCAGTTCTTC. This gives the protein CSVEDPLGGSMKNEQFF.

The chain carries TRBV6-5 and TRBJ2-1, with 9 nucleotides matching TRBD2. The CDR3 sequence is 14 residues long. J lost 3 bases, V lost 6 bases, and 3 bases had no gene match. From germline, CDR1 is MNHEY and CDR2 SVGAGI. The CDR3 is CASRLAGVYNEQFF. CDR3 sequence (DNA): TGTGCCAGCAGATTAGCGGGAGTCTACAATGAGCAGTTCTTC.

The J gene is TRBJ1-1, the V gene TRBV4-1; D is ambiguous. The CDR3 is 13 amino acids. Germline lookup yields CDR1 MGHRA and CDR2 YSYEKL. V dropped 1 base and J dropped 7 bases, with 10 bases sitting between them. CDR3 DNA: TGCGCCAGCAGCCAAGCCCTCGGAGATGAAGCTTTCTTT. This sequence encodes CASSQALGDEAFF.

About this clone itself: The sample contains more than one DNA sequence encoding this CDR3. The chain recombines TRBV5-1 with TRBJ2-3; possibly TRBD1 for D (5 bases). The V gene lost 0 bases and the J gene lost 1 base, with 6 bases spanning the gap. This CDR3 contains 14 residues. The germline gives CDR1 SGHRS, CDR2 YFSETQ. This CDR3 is CASSLEGGTDTQYF. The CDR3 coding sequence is TGCGCCAGCAGCTTGGAAGGGGGCACAGATACGCAGTATTTT. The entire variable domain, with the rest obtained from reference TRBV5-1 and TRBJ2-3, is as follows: KAGVTQTPRYLIKTRGQQVTLSCSPISGHRSVSWYQQTPGQGLQFLFEYFSETQRNKGNFPGRFSGRQFSNSRSEMNVSTLELGDSALYLCASSLEGGTDTQYFGPGTRLTVL.

The DNA for the CDR3 is TGTGCCAGTAGTACCCCTAGACAGGGAGGCACAGATACGCAGTATTTT. Protein: CASSTPRQGGTDTQYF. V is TRBV19 and J is TRBJ2-3; 7 bases are a match to TRBD1. The CDR3 runs to 16 residues. The germline gives CDR1 LNHDA, CDR2 SQIVND (reference sequence). The J segment lost 1 base and the V segment lost 4 bases, leaving 8 bases of the junction unmatched.

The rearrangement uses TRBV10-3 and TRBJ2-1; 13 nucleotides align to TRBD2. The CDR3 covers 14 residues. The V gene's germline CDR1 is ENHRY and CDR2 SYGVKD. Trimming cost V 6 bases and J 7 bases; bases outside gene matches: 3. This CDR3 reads CAISGLAGENEQFF. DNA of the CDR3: TGTGCCATCAGCGGACTAGCGGGAGAGAATGAGCAGTTCTTC.

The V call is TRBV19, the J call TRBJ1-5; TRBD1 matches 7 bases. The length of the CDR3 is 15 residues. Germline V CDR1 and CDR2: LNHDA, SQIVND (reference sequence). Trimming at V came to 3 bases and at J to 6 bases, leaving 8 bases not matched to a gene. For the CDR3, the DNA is TGTGCCAGTAGTATGTTGGGGACAGATGGTCAGCCCCAGCATTTT. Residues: CASSMLGTDGQPQHF.

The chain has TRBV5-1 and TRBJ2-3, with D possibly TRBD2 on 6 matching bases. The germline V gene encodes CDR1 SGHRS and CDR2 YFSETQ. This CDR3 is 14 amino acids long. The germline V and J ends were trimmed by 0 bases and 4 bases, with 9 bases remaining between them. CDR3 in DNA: TGCGCCAGCAGCTTGGGCGGGGACCCAGATACGCAGTATTTT. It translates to CASSLGGDPDTQYF. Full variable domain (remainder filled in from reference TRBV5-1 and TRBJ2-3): KAGVTQTPRYLIKTRGQQVTLSCSPISGHRSVSWYQQTPGQGLQFLFEYFSETQRNKGNFPGRFSGRQFSNSRSEMNVSTLELGDSALYLCASSLGGDPDTQYFGPGTRLTVL.

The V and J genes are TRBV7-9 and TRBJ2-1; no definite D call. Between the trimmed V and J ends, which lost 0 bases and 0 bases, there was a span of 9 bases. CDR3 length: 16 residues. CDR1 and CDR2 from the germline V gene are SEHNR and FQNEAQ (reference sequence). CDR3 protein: CASSLALQHSYNEQFF. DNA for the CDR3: TGTGCCAGCAGCTTAGCTCTGCAACACTCCTACAATGAGCAGTTCTTC.

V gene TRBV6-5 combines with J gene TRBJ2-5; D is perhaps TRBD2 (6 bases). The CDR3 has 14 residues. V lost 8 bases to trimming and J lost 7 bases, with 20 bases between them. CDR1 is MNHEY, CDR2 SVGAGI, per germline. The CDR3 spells CASQTTDGGGTQYF. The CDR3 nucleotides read TGTGCCAGCCAAACCACGGACGGGGGAGGGACCCAGTACTTC.

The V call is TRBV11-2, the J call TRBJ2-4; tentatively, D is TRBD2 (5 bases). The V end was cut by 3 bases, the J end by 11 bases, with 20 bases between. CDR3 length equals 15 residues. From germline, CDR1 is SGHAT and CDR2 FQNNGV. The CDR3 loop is CASSFEERPAILQYF. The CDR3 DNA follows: TGTGCCAGCAGCTTCGAGGAGCGGCCAGCTATCCTTCAGTACTTC.

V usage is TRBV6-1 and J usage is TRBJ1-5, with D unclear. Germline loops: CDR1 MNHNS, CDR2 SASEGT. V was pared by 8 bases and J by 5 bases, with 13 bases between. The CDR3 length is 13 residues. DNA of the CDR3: TGTGCCAGCCACAGACGGGGAGATCAGCCCCAGCATTTT. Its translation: CASHRRGDQPQHF.

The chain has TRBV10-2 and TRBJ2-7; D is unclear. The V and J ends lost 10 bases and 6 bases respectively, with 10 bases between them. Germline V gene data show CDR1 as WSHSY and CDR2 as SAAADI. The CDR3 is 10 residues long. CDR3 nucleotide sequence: TGCGCCACCCAGTCCGGCGAGCAGTACTTC. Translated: CATQSGEQYF.